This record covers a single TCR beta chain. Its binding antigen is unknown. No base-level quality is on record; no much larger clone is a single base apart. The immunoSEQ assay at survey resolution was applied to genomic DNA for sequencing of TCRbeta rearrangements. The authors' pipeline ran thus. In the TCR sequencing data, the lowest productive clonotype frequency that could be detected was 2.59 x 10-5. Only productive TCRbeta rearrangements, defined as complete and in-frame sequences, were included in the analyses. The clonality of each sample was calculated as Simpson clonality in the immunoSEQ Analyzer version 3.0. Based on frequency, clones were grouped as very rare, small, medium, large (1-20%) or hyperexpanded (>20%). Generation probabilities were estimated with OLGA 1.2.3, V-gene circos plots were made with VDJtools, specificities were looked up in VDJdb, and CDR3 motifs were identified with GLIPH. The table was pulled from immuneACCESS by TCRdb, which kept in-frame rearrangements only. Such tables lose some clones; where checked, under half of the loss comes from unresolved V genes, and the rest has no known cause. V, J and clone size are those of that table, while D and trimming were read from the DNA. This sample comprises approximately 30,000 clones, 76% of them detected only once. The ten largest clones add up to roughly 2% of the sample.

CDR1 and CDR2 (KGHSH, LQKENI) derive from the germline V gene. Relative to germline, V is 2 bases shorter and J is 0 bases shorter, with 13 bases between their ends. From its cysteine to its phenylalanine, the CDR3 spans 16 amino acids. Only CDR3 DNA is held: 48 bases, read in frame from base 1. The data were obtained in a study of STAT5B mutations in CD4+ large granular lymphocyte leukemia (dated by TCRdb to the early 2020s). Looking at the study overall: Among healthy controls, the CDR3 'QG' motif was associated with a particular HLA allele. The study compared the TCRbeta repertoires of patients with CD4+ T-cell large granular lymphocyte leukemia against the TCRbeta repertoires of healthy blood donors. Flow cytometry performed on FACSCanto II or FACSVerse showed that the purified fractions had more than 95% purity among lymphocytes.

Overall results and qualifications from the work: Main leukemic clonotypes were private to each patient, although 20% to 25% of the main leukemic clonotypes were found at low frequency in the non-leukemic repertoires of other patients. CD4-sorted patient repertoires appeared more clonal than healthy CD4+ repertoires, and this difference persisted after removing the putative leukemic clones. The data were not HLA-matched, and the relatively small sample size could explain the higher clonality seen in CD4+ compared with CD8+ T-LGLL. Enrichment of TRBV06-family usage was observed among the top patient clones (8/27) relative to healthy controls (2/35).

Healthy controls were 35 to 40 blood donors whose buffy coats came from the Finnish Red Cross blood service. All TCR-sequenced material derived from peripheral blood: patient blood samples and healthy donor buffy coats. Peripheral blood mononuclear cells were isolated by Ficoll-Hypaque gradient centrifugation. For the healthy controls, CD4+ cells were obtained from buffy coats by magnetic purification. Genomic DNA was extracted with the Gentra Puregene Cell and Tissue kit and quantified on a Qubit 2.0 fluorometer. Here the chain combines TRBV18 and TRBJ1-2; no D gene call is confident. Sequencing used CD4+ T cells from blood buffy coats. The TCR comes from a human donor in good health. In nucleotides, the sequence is TGTGCCAGCTCACCAAAGGTGGGGAGGTCTAACTATGGCTACACCTTC. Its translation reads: CASSPKVGRSNYGYTF.